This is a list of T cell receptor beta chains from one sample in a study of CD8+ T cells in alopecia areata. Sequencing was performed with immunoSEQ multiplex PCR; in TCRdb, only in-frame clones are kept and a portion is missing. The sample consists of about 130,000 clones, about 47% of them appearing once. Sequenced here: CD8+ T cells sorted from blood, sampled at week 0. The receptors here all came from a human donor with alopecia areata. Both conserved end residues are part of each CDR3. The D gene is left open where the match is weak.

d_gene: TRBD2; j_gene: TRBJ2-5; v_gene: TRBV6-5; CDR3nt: TGTGCCAGCAGTTACAGCCGGACTAGCGGGGAAGAGACCCAGTACTTC; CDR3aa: CASSYSRTSGEETQYF
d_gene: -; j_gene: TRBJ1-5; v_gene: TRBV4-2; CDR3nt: TGTGCCACCTCAGGCGGTGGGGATCAGCCCCAGCATTTT; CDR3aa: CATSGGGDQPQHF
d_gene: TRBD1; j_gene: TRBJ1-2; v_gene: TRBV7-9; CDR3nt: TGTGCCAGCAGCCTCGACAGGGTTCGCCAACTCTCCTATGGCTACACCTTC; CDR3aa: CASSLDRVRQLSYGYTF
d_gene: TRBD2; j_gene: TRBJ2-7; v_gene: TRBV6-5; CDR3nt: TGTGCCAGCAAAGGCAGCGGGGGGATGTGGGAGCAGTACTTC; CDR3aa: CASKGSGGMWEQYF
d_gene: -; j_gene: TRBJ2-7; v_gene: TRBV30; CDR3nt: TGTGCCTGGGGGCAGGGACACGAGCAGTACTTC; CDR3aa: CAWGQGHEQYF
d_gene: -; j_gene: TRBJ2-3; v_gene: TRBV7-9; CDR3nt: TGTGCCAGCAGCCTCCAAGGGGGGACTACAGATACGCAGTATTTT; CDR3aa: CASSLQGGTTDTQYF
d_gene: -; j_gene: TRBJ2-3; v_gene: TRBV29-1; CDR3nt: TGCAGCGTTGCGGAGGGGTTCACAGATACGCAGTATTTT; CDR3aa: CSVAEGFTDTQYF
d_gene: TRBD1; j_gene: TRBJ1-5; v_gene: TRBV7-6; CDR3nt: TGTGCCAGCAGCTTAGCCGACAGGGGACGACAGCCCCAGCATTTT; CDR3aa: CASSLADRGRQPQHF
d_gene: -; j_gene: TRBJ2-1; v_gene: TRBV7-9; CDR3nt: TGTGCCAGCAGCCCTCCGGGTGACAATGAGCAGTTCTTC; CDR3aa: CASSPPGDNEQFF
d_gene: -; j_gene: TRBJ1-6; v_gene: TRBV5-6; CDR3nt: TGTGCCAGCAGCTTCCATAATTCACCCCTCCACTTT; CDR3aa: CASSFHNSPLHF